A single sample gave rise to the 21 T cell receptor beta chains below, sequenced in a study of blood T cells in healthy people across ages. PCR was performed a second time for about 6 to 12 cycles using a sample-barcoded 5' primer and a J-beta primer mix. TCRdb used MiXCR to reprocess the 5' RACE reads, holding one entry per CDR3 protein. Of roughly 560,000 distinct CDR3 sequences listed, 24% were seen once; the top ten hold around 10%. These same records also appear under a second study, on T cells of mothers and their children.

Sequenced sample: blood. These receptors all come from a boy younger than 18 in good health.

This clonotype was seen a handful of times. The chain uses TRBV15 and TRBJ2-7; D assignment may be TRBD1 or TRBD2 (5 bases each). V lost 0 bases to trimming and J lost 7 bases, with 16 bases between them. This CDR3 region has 15 residues. Germline CDR1 and CDR2: LNHNV and YYDKDF (reference sequence). Written as DNA, the CDR3 is TGTGCCACCAGCAGAGATTTCGAGGGACCTGGGGAGCAGTACTTC. Translation: CATSRDFEGPGEQYF.

This clonotype was seen at least ten times. The chain links TRBV25-1 to TRBJ2-7, with TRBD1 identical over 8 bases. Trimming at V came to 2 bases and at J to 0 bases, leaving 3 bases not matched to a gene. The CDR3 covers 15 residues. CDR1 is MGHDK and CDR2 is SYGVNS in the germline V gene. The CDR3 here is CASSEGGTGSYEQYF. CDR3 nucleotides: TGTGCCAGCAGTGAAGGCGGGACAGGCTCCTACGAGCAGTACTTC.

This clonotype was seen a handful of times. The J gene is TRBJ2-1, the V gene TRBV15; 9 positions agree with TRBD1. Germline values: CDR1 LNHNV, CDR2 YYDKDF (reference sequence). V shed 5 bases and J 2 bases; nucleotides not matched to a gene: 4. The length of the CDR3 is 15 residues. CDR3 coding DNA: TGTGCCACCAGCGACGGACAGGGGCCCTACAATGAGCAGTTCTTC. Its translation is CATSDGQGPYNEQFF. The full variable domain, rest sourced from reference TRBV15 and TRBJ2-1, is DAMVIQNPRYQVTQFGKPVTLSCSQTLNHNVMYWYQQKSSQAPKLLFHYYDKDFNNEADTPDNFQSRRPNTSFCFLDIRSPGLGDTAMYLCATSDGQGPYNEQFFGPGTRLTVL.

The chain uses TRBV15 and TRBJ2-5; D is possibly TRBD1 or TRBD2 (5 bases each). The CDR3 is 18 amino acids. The germline V gene has CDR1 LNHNV and CDR2 YYDKDF (reference sequence). V dropped 3 bases and J dropped 5 bases, with 25 bases sitting between them. In DNA, the CDR3 is TGTGCCACCAGCAGGGATCTAACCGGGACCACCAGGAGGGAGACCCAGTACTTC. This gives the protein CATSRDLTGTTRRETQYF.

V usage is TRBV6-2 or TRBV6-3 and J usage is TRBJ2-1, with TRBD2 identical over 7 bases. V shed 7 bases, J shed 4 bases, and the junction held 22 bases outside the gene matches. The CDR3 loop spans 19 amino acids. The germline gives CDR1 MNHEY, CDR2 SVGEGT. For the CDR3, the DNA is TGTGCCAGCACCCTACCCTCCCTCTCGGGACTACCGGGATACAATGAGCAGTTCTTC. This sequence encodes CASTLPSLSGLPGYNEQFF.

This clonotype was counted at least ten times. The chain carries TRBV7-9 and TRBJ2-7; 7 bases map to TRBD1. The CDR3 has 11 residues. Germline loops: CDR1 SEHNR, CDR2 FQNEAQ (reference sequence). V dropped 6 bases and J dropped 9; count of bases not matched to a gene: 5. CDR3 loop: CASRAQGVQYF. DNA of the CDR3: TGTGCCAGCAGGGCTCAGGGGGTGCAGTACTTC. Full variable domain (rest looked up from reference TRBV7-9 and TRBJ2-7): DTGVSQNPRHKITKRGQNVTFRCDPISEHNRLYWYRQTLGQGPEFLTYFQNEAQLEKSRLLSDRFSAERPKGSFSTLEIQRTEQGDSAMYLCASRAQGVQYFGPGTRLTVT.

V gene TRBV15 combines with J gene TRBJ2-1; TRBD2 might be the D (6 bases). The V gene's germline CDR1 is LNHNV and CDR2 YYDKDF (reference sequence). The CDR3 consists of 15 residues. Trimming removed 2 bases from V and 9 bases from J, with 17 bases in between. As DNA, the CDR3 is TGTGCCACCAGCAGACGGGACTCCCTCCTGGGTGAGCAGTTCTTC. Translation: CATSRRDSLLGEQFF.

This chain joins TRBV6-1 and TRBJ1-1; D ambiguous. Trimming removed 4 bases from V and 7 bases from J, with 16 bases in between. In germline, CDR1 is MNHNS, CDR2 SASEGT. The CDR3 runs to 14 residues. The CDR3 DNA sequence: TGTGCCAGCAGTGGGCGGTCCCCCCGGCTTGAAGCTTTCTTT. Protein: CASSGRSPRLEAFF.

The chain carries TRBV29-1 and TRBJ2-2, with 11 bases that match TRBD1. Germline V gives CDR1 SQVTM, CDR2 ANQGSEA. This CDR3 comprises 18 residues. Losses at the gene ends were 1 base for V and 2 bases for J; bases not matched to a gene: 9. For the CDR3, the DNA is TGCAGCGTTGAAGCTCCGGACAGGGGGCATCTTAACACCGGGGAGCTGTTTTTT. Translation gives CSVEAPDRGHLNTGELFF.

In its sample, this clonotype was seen a few times. A junction boundary mismatches the germline segment, possibly from a read error. The V and J genes are TRBV7-2 and TRBJ2-5; D is uncertain. The J call may be wrong; the DNA end is better matched by TRBJ2-1. This CDR3 has 16 amino acids. CDR1 is SGHTA, CDR2 FQGNSA, per germline. As DNA, the CDR3 is TGTGCCAGCAGCTTAGCACTTGTGGGCGATTACAGTGAGCAGTTCTTC. It is translated as CASSLALVGDYSEQFF.

This clonotype was recorded many times. This chain joins TRBV15 and TRBJ2-5; D remains ambiguous. The DNA matches TRBJ2-1 better at its end, which makes the J call doubtful. From germline, CDR1 is LNHNV and CDR2 YYDKDF (reference sequence). The CDR3 is 14 residues long. The CDR3 DNA is TGTGCCACCAGCAGAGAAAGGGCTTTTGGTGAGCAGTTCTTC. Protein: CATSRERAFGEQFF.

This clonotype was recorded once. The V call is TRBV2, the J call TRBJ2-5; 7 bases line up with TRBD1. Judging by the DNA end, TRBJ2-7 fits better; the J call may be wrong. The germline gives CDR1 SNHLY, CDR2 FYNNEI. CDR3 length: 16 amino acids. The DNA for the CDR3 is TGTGCCAGCAGCGAGCGAACCTTTGGACAGGACTACGAGCAGTACTTC. Protein: CASSERTFGQDYEQYF.

The rearrangement links TRBV29-1 to TRBJ2-5; TRBD2 agrees at 8 bases. Matching the DNA end better, TRBJ2-1 makes the J call doubtful. The CDR3 has 12 residues. The germline gives CDR1 SQVTM, CDR2 ANQGSEA. This CDR3 is CSVATSGDEQFF. The CDR3 nucleotides are TGCAGCGTTGCTACTAGCGGCGATGAGCAGTTCTTC.

This chain uses TRBV7-9 with TRBJ2-2; no reliable D call. V lost 5 bases to trimming and J lost 3 bases, with 10 bases between them. Germline CDR1 reads SEHNR; CDR2 reads FQNEAQ (reference sequence). CDR3 size: 14 residues. CDR3 in amino acids: CASSEKSYTGELFF. DNA for the CDR3: TGTGCCAGCAGCGAGAAGTCCTACACCGGGGAGCTGTTTTTT.

This clonotype was recorded at least ten times. V gene TRBV27 combines with J gene TRBJ2-7; 8 nucleotides match TRBD1. The CDR3 extends over 15 amino acids. The junction had 1 base not matched to a gene; V was cut back by 0 bases and J by 0 bases. Germline loops: CDR1 MNHEY, CDR2 SMNVEV (reference sequence). As DNA, the CDR3 is TGTGCCAGCAGTTTATCCGACAGGGGCTCCTACGAGCAGTACTTC. Translation gives CASSLSDRGSYEQYF.

This clonotype occurred many times. The gene calls are TRBV7-2 and TRBJ1-2, with D maybe TRBD1 (5 bases). CDR1 is SGHTA, CDR2 FQGNSA, per germline. CDR3 size: 15 residues. V lost 1 base and J lost 2, with 11 bases in between. CDR3 sequence (DNA): TGTGCCAGCAGCTTAGACCCAGGGAAGAACTATGGCTACACCTTC. It yields the protein CASSLDPGKNYGYTF.

This chain joins TRBV2 and TRBJ1-5; tentatively, D is TRBD1 (6 bases). CDR3 length: 14 residues. Deletions cut 2 bases from V and 5 bases from J, with 10 bases between. Germline CDR1 reads SNHLY; CDR2 reads FYNNEI. CDR3: CASSERQGYQPQHF. Written as DNA, the CDR3 is TGTGCCAGCAGTGAAAGGCAGGGGTATCAGCCCCAGCATTTT.

The V call is TRBV7-3, the J call TRBJ2-3; D not resolved. V shed 4 bases and J shed 1 base, with 21 bases lying between them. This CDR3 has 18 amino acids. CDR1 is SGHTA, CDR2 FQGTGA, per germline. The CDR3 loop is CASSSKGTYTYGTDTQYF. CDR3 nucleotides: TGTGCCAGCAGCTCCAAGGGTACTTACACCTATGGCACAGATACGCAGTATTTT.

The chain joins TRBV4-3 to TRBJ1-2; perhaps TRBD1 as D (5 bases). The CDR3 sequence is 13 residues long. V gave up 0 bases and J gave up 8 bases, with 10 bases separating them. Germline CDR1 and CDR2: LGHNA and YSLEER. The CDR3 coding sequence is TGCGCCAGCAGCCAAGATGTGGGACTGGGCTACACCTTC. Its translation is CASSQDVGLGYTF.

J is TRBJ2-7 and V is TRBV6-5, with D possibly matching TRBD2 (6 bases). Germline lookup yields CDR1 MNHEY and CDR2 SVGAGI. Trimming shortened V by 3 bases and J by 2 bases, and 11 bases separated the two germline ends. This CDR3 contains 14 residues. CDR3 loop: CASSYGGAAYEQYF. The CDR3 DNA reads TGTGCCAGCAGTTATGGAGGGGCGGCCTACGAGCAGTACTTC.

The rearrangement uses TRBV5-1 and TRBJ2-3, with 7 nucleotides matching TRBD2. CDR3 size: 14 residues. The V gene's germline CDR1 is SGHRS and CDR2 YFSETQ. Germline trimming cut 4 bases from V and 2 bases from J; bases unmatched to any gene: 4. The CDR3 nucleotides are TGCGCCAGCAGCCTGGGACTACTCACAGATACGCAGTATTTT. The encoded protein is CASSLGLLTDTQYF.